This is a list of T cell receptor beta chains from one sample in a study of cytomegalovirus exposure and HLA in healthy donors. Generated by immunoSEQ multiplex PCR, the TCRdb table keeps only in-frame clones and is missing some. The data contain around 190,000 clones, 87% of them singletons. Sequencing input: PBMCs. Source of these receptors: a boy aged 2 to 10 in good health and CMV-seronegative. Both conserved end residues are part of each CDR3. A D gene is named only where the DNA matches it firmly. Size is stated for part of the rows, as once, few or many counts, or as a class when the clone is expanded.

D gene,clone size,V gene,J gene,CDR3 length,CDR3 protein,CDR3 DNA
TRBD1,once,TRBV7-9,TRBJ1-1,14,CSSSSPKQGTEAFF,TGTTCCAGCAGCTCCCCAAAACAGGGGACTGAAGCTTTCTTT
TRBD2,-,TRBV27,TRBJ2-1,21,CASSPQTQTSGKSQLLNEQFF,TGTGCCAGCAGTCCCCAAACTCAGACTAGCGGAAAAAGTCAGTTGCTAAATGAGCAGTTCTTC
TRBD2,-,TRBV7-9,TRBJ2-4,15,CASSRDRSGRDIQYF,TGTGCCAGCAGCCGAGACAGAAGCGGGAGGGACATTCAGTACTTC
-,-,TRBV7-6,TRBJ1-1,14,CASSLRGGSTEAFF,TGTGCCAGCAGTTTAAGAGGGGGAAGCACTGAAGCTTTCTTT
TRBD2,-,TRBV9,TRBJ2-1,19,CASSVVRGIRSGRANEQFF,TGTGCCAGCAGCGTAGTTAGGGGTATAAGGAGCGGGAGGGCCAATGAGCAGTTCTTC
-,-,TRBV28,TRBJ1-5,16,CASSLSPRHGLAPQHF,TGTGCCAGCAGTTTATCCCCTCGACACGGACTGGCACCCCAGCATTTT
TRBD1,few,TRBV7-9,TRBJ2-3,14,CASSDRGRTDTQYF,TGTGCCAGCAGCGACAGGGGGCGCACAGATACGCAGTATTTT
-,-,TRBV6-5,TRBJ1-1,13,CASSRQEHTEAFF,TGTGCCAGCAGTAGGCAGGAACACACTGAAGCTTTCTTT
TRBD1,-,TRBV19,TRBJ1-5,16,CASSIRQGDSNQPQHF,TGTGCCAGTAGTATCCGACAGGGGGACAGCAATCAGCCCCAGCATTTT
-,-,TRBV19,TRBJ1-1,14,CASSKVRENTEAFF,TGTGCCAGTAGTAAAGTGAGGGAGAACACTGAAGCTTTCTTT
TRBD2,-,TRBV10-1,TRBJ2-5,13,CASSAGPGGTQYF,TGCGCCAGCAGCGCGGGGCCGGGGGGGACCCAGTACTTC
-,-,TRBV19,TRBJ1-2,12,CASSVTKGGYTF,TGTGCCAGTAGTGTCACGAAGGGGGGCTACACCTTC
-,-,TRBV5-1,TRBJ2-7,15,CASSLAPGIQYEQYF,TGCGCCAGCAGCTTGGCCCCGGGGATTCAGTACGAGCAGTACTTC
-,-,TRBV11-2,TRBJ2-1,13,CVVRSPFYNEQFF,TGTGTTGTCCGGTCCCCCTTTTACAATGAGCAGTTCTTC
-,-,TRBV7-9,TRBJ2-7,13,CASSPGKPYEQYF,TGTGCCAGCAGCCCCGGTAAGCCCTACGAGCAGTACTTC
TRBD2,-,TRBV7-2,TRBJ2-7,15,CASSLNEGGPYEQYF,TGTGCCAGCAGCTTAAATGAGGGAGGGCCCTACGAGCAGTACTTC
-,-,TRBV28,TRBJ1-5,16,CASTEIEGVQDQPQHF,TGTGCCAGCACCGAGATAGAGGGGGTTCAAGATCAGCCCCAGCATTTT
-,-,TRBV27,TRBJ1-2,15,CASSLEPPGARGYTF,TGTGCCAGCAGTTTAGAGCCCCCAGGGGCGAGAGGCTACACCTTC
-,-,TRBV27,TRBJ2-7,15,CASSPYSGKRYEQYF,TGTGCCAGCAGTCCCTATTCGGGGAAGCGGTACGAGCAGTACTTC
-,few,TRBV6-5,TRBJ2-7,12,CASRGSHYEQYF,TGTGCCAGCAGGGGGAGCCACTACGAGCAGTACTTC
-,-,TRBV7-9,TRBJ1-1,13,CASRPSRGTEAFF,TGTGCCAGCAGGCCATCCAGGGGCACTGAAGCTTTCTTT
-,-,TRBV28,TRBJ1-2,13,CASSFNEVQGYTF,TGTGCCAGCAGTTTTAACGAGGTGCAAGGCTACACCTTC
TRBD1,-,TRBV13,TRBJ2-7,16,CASSIGTGTTSYEQYF,TGTGCCAGCAGCATAGGGACAGGTACGACCTCCTACGAGCAGTACTTC
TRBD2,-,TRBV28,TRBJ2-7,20,CASSSPGTSIGLAGAVEQYF,TGTGCCAGCAGTTCTCCCGGGACTTCTATTGGACTAGCGGGGGCCGTGGAGCAGTACTTC
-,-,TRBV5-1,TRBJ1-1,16,CASSRTAGTGNTEAFF,TGCGCCAGCAGCCGAACGGCAGGGACTGGGAACACTGAAGCTTTCTTT
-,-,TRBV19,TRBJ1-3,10,CATPVFPIYF,TGTGCCACCCCAGTCTTCCCCATATATTTT
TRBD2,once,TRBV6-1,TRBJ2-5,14,CASRGAGGQETQYF,TGTGCCAGCAGGGGGGCGGGGGGTCAAGAGACCCAGTACTTC
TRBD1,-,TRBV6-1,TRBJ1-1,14,CASSVQGLDTEAFF,TGTGCCAGCAGTGTACAGGGGTTGGACACTGAAGCTTTCTTT
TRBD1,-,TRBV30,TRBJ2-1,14,CAWSNRGSYNEQFF,TGTGCCTGGAGTAACAGGGGGTCCTACAATGAGCAGTTCTTC
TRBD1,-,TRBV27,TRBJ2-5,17,CASSSLLPQGAGETQYF,TGTGCCAGCAGTTCTCTCCTCCCGCAGGGGGCGGGGGAGACCCAGTACTTC
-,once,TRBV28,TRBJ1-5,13,CASSWGGNQPQHF,TGTGCCAGCAGTTGGGGGGGCAATCAGCCCCAGCATTTT
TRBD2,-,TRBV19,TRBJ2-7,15,CASSTSGVPSYEQYF,TGTGCCAGTAGTACTAGCGGGGTACCTTCCTACGAGCAGTACTTC
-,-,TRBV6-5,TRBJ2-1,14,CASTASSGHNEQFF,TGTGCCAGCACCGCGTCCAGCGGGCACAATGAGCAGTTCTTC
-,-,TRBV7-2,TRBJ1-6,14,CASSLNRVNSPLHF,TGTGCCAGCAGCTTAAACCGGGTCAATTCACCCCTCCACTTT
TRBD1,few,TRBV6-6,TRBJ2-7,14,CASSNRGRTHEQYF,TGTGCCAGCAGTAACAGGGGGCGCACCCACGAGCAGTACTTC
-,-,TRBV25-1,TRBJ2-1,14,CASSEKSTRNEQFF,TGTGCCAGCAGTGAAAAATCCACGCGCAATGAGCAGTTCTTC
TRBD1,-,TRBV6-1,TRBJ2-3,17,CASSVIPGQGFTDTQYF,TGTGCCAGCAGTGTAATACCGGGACAGGGGTTCACAGATACGCAGTATTTT
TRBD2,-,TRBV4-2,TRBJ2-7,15,CASSQRTSGSYEQYF,TGTGCCAGCAGCCAGCGGACTAGCGGGAGCTACGAGCAGTACTTC
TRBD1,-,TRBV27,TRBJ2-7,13,CASGQGIAYEQYF,TGTGCCAGTGGACAGGGGATTGCCTACGAGCAGTACTTC
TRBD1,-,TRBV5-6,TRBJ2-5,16,CASSLARGQGRETQYF,TGTGCCAGCAGCTTGGCGCGGGGACAGGGGAGAGAGACCCAGTACTTC
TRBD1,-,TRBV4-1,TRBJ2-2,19,CASSREIPGQGVRAGELFF,TGCGCCAGCAGCCGGGAAATTCCGGGACAGGGAGTTCGGGCCGGGGAGCTGTTTTTT